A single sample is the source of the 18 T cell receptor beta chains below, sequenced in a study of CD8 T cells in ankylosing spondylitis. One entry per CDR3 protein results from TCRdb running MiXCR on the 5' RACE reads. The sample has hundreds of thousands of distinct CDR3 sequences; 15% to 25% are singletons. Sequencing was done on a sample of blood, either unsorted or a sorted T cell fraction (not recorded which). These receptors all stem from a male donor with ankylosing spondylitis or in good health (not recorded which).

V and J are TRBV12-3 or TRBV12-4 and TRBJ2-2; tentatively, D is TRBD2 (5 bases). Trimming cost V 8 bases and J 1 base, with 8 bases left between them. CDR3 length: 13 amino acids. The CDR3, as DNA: TGTGCCAGCGGACTCAGGAACACCGGGGAGCTGTTTTTT. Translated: CASGLRNTGELFF.

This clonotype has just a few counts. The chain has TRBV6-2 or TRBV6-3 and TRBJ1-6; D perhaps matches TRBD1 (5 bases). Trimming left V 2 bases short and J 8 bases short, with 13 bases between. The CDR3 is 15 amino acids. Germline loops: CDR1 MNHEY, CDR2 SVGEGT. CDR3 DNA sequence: TGTGCCAGCAGTTACGGTGTTCAGGGTGATTCACCCCTCCACTTT. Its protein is CASSYGVQGDSPLHF.

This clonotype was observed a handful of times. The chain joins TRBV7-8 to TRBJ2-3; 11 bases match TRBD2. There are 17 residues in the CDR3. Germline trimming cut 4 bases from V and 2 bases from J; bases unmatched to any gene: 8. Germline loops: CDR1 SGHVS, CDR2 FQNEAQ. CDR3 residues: CASSSSSSGRPTDTQYF. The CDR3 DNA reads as TGTGCCAGCAGCTCGTCTTCTAGCGGGAGGCCCACAGATACGCAGTATTTT.

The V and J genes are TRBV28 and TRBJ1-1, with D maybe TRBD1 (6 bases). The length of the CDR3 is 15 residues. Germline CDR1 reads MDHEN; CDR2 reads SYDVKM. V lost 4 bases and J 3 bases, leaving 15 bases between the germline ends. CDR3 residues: CASSSPTKGDTEAFF. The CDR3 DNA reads TGTGCCAGCAGTTCCCCGACGAAGGGGGACACTGAAGCTTTCTTT.

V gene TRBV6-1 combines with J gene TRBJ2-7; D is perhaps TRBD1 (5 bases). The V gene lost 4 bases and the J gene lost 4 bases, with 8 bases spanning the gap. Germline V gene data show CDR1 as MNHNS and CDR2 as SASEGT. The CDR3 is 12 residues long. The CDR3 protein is CASSAQGYEQYV. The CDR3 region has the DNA TGTGCCAGCAGTGCTCAGGGTTACGAGCAGTACGTC.

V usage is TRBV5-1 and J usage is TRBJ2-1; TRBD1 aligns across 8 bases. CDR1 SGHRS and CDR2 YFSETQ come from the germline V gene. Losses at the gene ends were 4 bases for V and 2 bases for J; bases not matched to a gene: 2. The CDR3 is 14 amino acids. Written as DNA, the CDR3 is TGCGCCAGCAGCGAGGACAGGGCCTACAATGAGCAGTTCTTC. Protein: CASSEDRAYNEQFF.

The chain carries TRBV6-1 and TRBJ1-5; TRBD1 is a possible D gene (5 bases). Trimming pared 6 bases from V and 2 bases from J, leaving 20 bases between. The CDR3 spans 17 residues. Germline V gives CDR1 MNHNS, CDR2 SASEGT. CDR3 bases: TGTGCCAGCAGAAAGGGGCAGGCCCTCCTGGGCAATCAGCCCCAGCATTTT. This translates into CASRKGQALLGNQPQHF.

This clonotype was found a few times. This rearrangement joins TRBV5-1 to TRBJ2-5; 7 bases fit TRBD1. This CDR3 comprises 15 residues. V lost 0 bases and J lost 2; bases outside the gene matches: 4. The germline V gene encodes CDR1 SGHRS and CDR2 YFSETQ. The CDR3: CASSLAGQAQETQYF. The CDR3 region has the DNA TGCGCCAGCAGCTTGGCCGGACAGGCTCAAGAGACCCAGTACTTC.

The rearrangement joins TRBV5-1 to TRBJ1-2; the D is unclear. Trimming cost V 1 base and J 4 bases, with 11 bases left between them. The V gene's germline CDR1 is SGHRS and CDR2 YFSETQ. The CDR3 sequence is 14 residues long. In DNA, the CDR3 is TGCGCCAGCAGCTTGACGGGCAGTTTCTATGGCTACACCTTC. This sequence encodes CASSLTGSFYGYTF.

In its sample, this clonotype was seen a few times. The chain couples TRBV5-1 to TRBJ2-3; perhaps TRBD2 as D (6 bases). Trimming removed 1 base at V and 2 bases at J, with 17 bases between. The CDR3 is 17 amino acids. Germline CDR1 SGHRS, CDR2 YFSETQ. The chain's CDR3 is CASSLRGSGDLTDTQYF. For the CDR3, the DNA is TGCGCCAGCAGCTTGAGGGGATCGGGGGACCTCACAGATACGCAGTATTTT.

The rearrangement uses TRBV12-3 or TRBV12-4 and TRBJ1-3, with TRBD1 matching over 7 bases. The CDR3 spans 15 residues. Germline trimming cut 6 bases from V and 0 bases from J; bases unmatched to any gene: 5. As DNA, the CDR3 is TGTGCCAGCAGCACCCGGGACAGCTCTGGAAACACCATATATTTT. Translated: CASSTRDSSGNTIYF.

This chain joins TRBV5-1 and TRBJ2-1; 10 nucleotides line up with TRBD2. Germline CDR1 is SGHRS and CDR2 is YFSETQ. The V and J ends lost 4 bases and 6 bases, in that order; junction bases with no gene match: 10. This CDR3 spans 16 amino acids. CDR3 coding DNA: TGCGCCAGCAGCCCGGGACTAGCGATAAAGTTCAATGAGCAGTTCTTC. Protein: CASSPGLAIKFNEQFF.

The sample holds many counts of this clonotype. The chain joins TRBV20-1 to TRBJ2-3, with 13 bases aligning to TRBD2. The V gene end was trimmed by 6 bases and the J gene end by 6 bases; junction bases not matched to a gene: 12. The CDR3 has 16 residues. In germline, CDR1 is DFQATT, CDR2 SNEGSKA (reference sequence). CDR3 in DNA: TGCAGTGCGAGCTTACTAGCGGGAGGGGTCCCGGATACGCAGTATTTT. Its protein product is CSASLLAGGVPDTQYF.

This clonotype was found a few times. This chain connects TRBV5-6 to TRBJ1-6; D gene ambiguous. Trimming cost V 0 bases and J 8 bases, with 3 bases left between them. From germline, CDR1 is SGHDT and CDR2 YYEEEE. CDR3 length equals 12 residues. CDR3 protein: CASSLAYSPLHF. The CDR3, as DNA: TGTGCCAGCAGCTTGGCGTATTCACCCCTCCACTTT.

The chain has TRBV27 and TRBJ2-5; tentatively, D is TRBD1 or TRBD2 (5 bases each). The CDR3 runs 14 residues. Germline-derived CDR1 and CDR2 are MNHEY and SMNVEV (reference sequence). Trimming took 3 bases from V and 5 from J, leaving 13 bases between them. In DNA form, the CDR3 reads TGTGCCAGCAGTTTGGGCGGCGAGGGGGAGACCCAGTACTTC. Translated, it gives CASSLGGEGETQYF.

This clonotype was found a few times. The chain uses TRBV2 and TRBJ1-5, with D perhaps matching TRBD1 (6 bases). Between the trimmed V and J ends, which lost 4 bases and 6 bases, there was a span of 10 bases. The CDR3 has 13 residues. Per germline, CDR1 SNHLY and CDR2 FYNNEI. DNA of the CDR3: TGTGCCAGCAGTGGTTTGGGGGCTCAGCCCCAGCATTTT. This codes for CASSGLGAQPQHF. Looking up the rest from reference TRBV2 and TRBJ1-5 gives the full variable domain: EPEVTQTPSHQVTQMGQEVILRCVPISNHLYFYWYRQILGQKVEFLVSFYNNEISEKSEIFDDQFSVERPDGSNFTLKIRSTKLEDSAMYFCASSGLGAQPQHFGDGTRLSIL.

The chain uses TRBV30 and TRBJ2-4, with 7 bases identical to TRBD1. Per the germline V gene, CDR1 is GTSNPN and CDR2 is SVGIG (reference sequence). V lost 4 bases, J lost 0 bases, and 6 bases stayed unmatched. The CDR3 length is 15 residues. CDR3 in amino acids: CAWNRGQLAKNIQYF. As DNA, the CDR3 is TGTGCCTGGAACAGGGGCCAATTAGCCAAAAACATTCAGTACTTC.

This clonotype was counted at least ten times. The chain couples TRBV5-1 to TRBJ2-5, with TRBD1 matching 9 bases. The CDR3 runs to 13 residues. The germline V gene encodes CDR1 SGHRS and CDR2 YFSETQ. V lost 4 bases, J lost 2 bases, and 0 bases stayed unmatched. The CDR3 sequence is CASSDRGQETQYF. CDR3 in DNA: TGCGCCAGCAGCGACAGGGGGCAAGAGACCCAGTACTTC.